This TCR beta chain was identified in a study of cytomegalovirus exposure and HLA in healthy donors. This clone was observed a handful of times. The PCR employed 60 Vbeta primers together with 13 Jbeta primers. Assay: immunoSEQ multiplex PCR; the TCRdb copy retains only in-frame clones and omits some. The profile covers under 200,000 clones, with 70% to 90% appearing a single time and around a tenth taken by the ten largest. Germline CDR1 and CDR2: LGHNA and YSLEER. The CDR3 contains 15 residues. The V gene end was trimmed by 1 base and the J gene end by 6 bases; junction bases not matched to a gene: 3.

V usage is TRBV4-3 and J usage is TRBJ1-4; 9 bases align to TRBD1. This TCR came from a man between 18 and 29 years old in good health and CMV-seropositive. Material: PBMCs. CDR3 sequence (DNA): TGCGCCAGCAGCCAAGGGGACAGGGCGGATGAAAAACTGTTTTTT. Its translation: CASSQGDRADEKLFF.